These 27 T cell receptor beta chains originate from one sample sequenced in a study of shared clonotypes between healthy human individuals (TCRdb year 2020). The method behind the library was the immunoSEQ multiplex PCR assay. TCRdb carries this immuneACCESS record with in-frame sequences only. Its versions omit some clonotypes, under half of them owing to an unresolved V gene in the studies checked, with the rest unexplained. Counted in this sample were 2.3 million or so clones; just over 90% of them appeared once. 0.39% of the sample is held by the ten biggest clonotypes. The specimen sequenced was naive CD4+ T cells from PBMCs. This specimen's cell subset or site label, interpreted: CD45RA+ positively selected. The source of these receptors is a man between 18 and 35 years old in good health. Some clones in this sample may be carry-over from other donors' samples.

This chain links TRBV6-6 with TRBJ1-4; 9 bases line up with TRBD1. Trimming at V came to 6 bases and at J to 6 bases, leaving 5 bases not matched to a gene. This CDR3 region has 14 residues. CDR1 is MNHNY, CDR2 SVGAGI, per germline (reference sequence). The CDR3: CASRKQGADEKLFF. The DNA of the CDR3 is TGTGCCAGCAGGAAACAGGGGGCGGATGAAAAACTGTTTTTT.

This chain uses TRBV15 with TRBJ1-4; D possibly corresponds to TRBD1 (5 bases). Germline V gives CDR1 LNHNV, CDR2 YYDKDF (reference sequence). The CDR3 runs 15 residues. The V and J ends lost 0 bases and 2 bases respectively, with 7 bases between them. The CDR3 sequence: CATSRERGTNEKLFF. The CDR3 DNA follows: TGTGCCACCAGCAGAGAACGGGGGACTAATGAAAAACTGTTTTTT.

This clone was seen a handful of times. The V and J genes are TRBV9 and TRBJ1-2, with 9 positions matching TRBD1. V lost 0 bases and J lost 6; bases outside the gene matches: 6. In germline, CDR1 is SGDLS, CDR2 YYNGEE. The CDR3 loop spans 15 amino acids. CDR3 bases: TGTGCCAGCAGCGTAGTTGGGACAGGGAAGGATGGCTACACCTTC. The encoded protein is CASSVVGTGKDGYTF.

A note on this clone: One end of the junction varies from germline; a read error may be responsible. The V gene is TRBV30, the J gene TRBJ2-2; TRBD1 is a possible D gene (5 bases). Germline CDR1 GTSNPN, CDR2 SVGIG (reference sequence). The CDR3 is 16 residues long. The chain's CDR3 is CAWSVGSGSKTGELFF. The CDR3 bases are TGTGCCTGGAGTGTAGGGTCAGGGTCGAAAACCGGGGAGCTGTTTTTT.

In nucleotides, the CDR3 is TGTGCCAGCAGTGATCGGCAGGTATGGGGCTACACCTTC. It specifies CASSDRQVWGYTF. This chain uses TRBV2 with TRBJ1-2; D gene unclear. Germline loops: CDR1 SNHLY, CDR2 FYNNEI. Between the trimmed V and J ends, which lost 3 bases and 8 bases, there was a span of 13 bases. The CDR3 has 13 amino acids.

J is TRBJ1-4 and V is TRBV4-3; perhaps TRBD1 as D (6 bases). V lost 1 base to trimming and J lost 4 bases, with 7 bases between them. Germline values: CDR1 LGHNA, CDR2 YSLEER. The CDR3 extends over 14 amino acids. CDR3 in amino acids: CASSQGTVNEKLFF. The CDR3 nucleotides are TGCGCCAGCAGCCAAGGGACAGTTAATGAAAAACTGTTTTTT.

The sample holds a few counts of this clone. This chain uses TRBV4-1 with TRBJ1-1; possibly TRBD1 for D (6 bases). The CDR3 runs 14 residues. In germline, CDR1 is MGHRA, CDR2 YSYEKL. Trimming shortened V by 0 bases and J by 3 bases, and 8 bases separated the two germline ends. In DNA form, the CDR3 reads TGCGCCAGCAGCCAAGAGGAGGGGGACACTGAAGCTTTCTTT. Amino acids: CASSQEEGDTEAFF.

The chain recombines TRBV4-2 with TRBJ2-7; 10 bases line up with TRBD2. This CDR3 has 17 amino acids. V shed 7 bases, J shed 4 bases, and the junction held 16 bases outside the gene matches. Germline V lookup: CDR1 LGHNA, CDR2 YNFKEQ. In DNA, the CDR3 is TGTGCCAGCACCAGAGACTTAGCGGGAGGTCTAGGATACGAGCAGTACTTC. Residues: CASTRDLAGGLGYEQYF.

The J gene is TRBJ1-2, the V gene TRBV25-1; a weak D match, TRBD1 (6 bases). Per germline, CDR1 MGHDK and CDR2 SYGVNS. V lost 1 base, J lost 4 bases, and 16 bases lay in between. The CDR3 is made up of 16 amino acids. CDR3 loop: CASSEFWWGRGYGYTF. DNA of the CDR3: TGTGCCAGCAGTGAATTTTGGTGGGGGCGCGGCTATGGCTACACCTTC.

J is TRBJ2-7 and V is TRBV5-1; 8 nucleotides align to TRBD2. J lost 1 base, V lost 5 bases, and 14 bases had no gene match. This CDR3 contains 17 residues. In germline, CDR1 is SGHRS, CDR2 YFSETQ. CDR3 sequence (DNA): TGCGCCAGCAGACCAGCGGGAGTTATTATAGGGTCCTACGAGCAGTACTTC. Translating it yields CASRPAGVIIGSYEQYF.

This sequence joins TRBV6-4 and TRBJ2-1; 9 bases are a match to TRBD2. CDR1 and CDR2 from the germline V gene are MRHNA and SNTAGT. This CDR3 comprises 13 residues. V lost 4 bases to trimming and J lost 8 bases; unmatched junction nucleotides: 3. The CDR3 sequence: CASSGREGHEQFF. CDR3 sequence (DNA): TGTGCCAGCAGTGGGCGGGAGGGCCATGAGCAGTTCTTC.

The chain couples TRBV18 to TRBJ1-5; the D gene is possibly TRBD1 (5 bases). CDR1 is KGHSH and CDR2 is LQKENI in the germline V gene. The CDR3 sequence is 13 residues long. Trimming stripped 3 bases from V and 6 bases from J, with 9 bases between. CDR3 sequence (DNA): TGTGCCAGCTCACCCCCAGGGTTTCAGCCCCAGCATTTT. Its protein is CASSPPGFQPQHF.

The chain carries TRBV27 and TRBJ2-7; D tentatively fits TRBD1 or TRBD2 (5 bases each). V shed 2 bases and J shed 3 bases, with 11 bases lying between them. This CDR3 comprises 14 residues. In germline, CDR1 is MNHEY, CDR2 SMNVEV (reference sequence). This CDR3 is CASSLPGRDYEQYF. In DNA, the CDR3 is TGTGCCAGCAGTTTACCGGGACGGGACTACGAGCAGTACTTC.

The chain links TRBV29-1 to TRBJ2-1; D perhaps matches TRBD1 (5 bases). CDR1 and CDR2 from the germline V gene are SQVTM and ANQGSEA. Between the trimmed V and J ends, which lost 5 bases and 3 bases, there was a span of 11 bases. CDR3 size: 13 residues. Here the CDR3 reads CSVSGQDYNEQFF. CDR3 sequence (DNA): TGCAGCGTTTCCGGACAAGACTACAATGAGCAGTTCTTC.

The V call is TRBV12-5, the J call TRBJ2-2, with 9 bases that match TRBD1. This CDR3 region has 18 residues. V lost 1 base, J lost 3 bases, and 9 bases stayed unmatched. CDR1 is LGHNT and CDR2 is FRNRAP in the germline V gene. The CDR3: CASGLGTGQGTYTGELFF. As DNA, the CDR3 is TGTGCTAGTGGTTTGGGGACGGGACAGGGAACATACACCGGGGAGCTGTTTTTT.

As for this clone: The sample holds other DNA sequences that translate to the same CDR3. V usage is TRBV19 and J usage is TRBJ1-5, with D unresolved. V was clipped by 1 base and J by 1 base, with 5 bases between them. This CDR3 has 14 residues. Germline loops: CDR1 LNHDA, CDR2 SQIVND (reference sequence). The CDR3 DNA reads TGTGCCAGTAGTATAGGTCGGAGCAATCAGCCCCAGCATTTT. Its protein product is CASSIGRSNQPQHF. The full variable domain, with the rest looked up from reference TRBV19 and TRBJ1-5, is DGGITQSPKYLFRKEGQNVTLSCEQNLNHDAMYWYRQDPGQGLRLIYYSQIVNDFQKGDIAEGYSVSREKKESFPLTVTSAQKNPTAFYLCASSIGRSNQPQHFGDGTRLSIL.

This chain connects TRBV2 to TRBJ2-1; tentative D call: TRBD1 (6 bases). V lost 3 bases, J lost 0 bases, and 12 bases lay in between. Germline assignment: CDR1 SNHLY and CDR2 FYNNEI. The CDR3 spans 16 residues. The CDR3 DNA follows: TGTGCCAGCAGTGAGGTGACAGGAGACTCCTACAATGAGCAGTTCTTC. The encoded protein is CASSEVTGDSYNEQFF. Using reference TRBV2 and TRBJ2-1 for the parts outside the CDR3, the full variable domain is EPEVTQTPSHQVTQMGQEVILRCVPISNHLYFYWYRQILGQKVEFLVSFYNNEISEKSEIFDDQFSVERPDGSNFTLKIRSTKLEDSAMYFCASSEVTGDSYNEQFFGPGTRLTVL.

The rearrangement links TRBV2 to TRBJ2-2; 8 bases match TRBD1. Germline V CDR1 and CDR2: SNHLY, FYNNEI. The CDR3 loop spans 14 amino acids. Losses at the gene ends were 5 bases for V and 5 bases for J; bases not matched to a gene: 4. The CDR3 bases are TGTGCCAGCAGTCCAGGGGGCTGGACCGGGGAGCTGTTTTTT. Its protein is CASSPGGWTGELFF.

This chain connects TRBV27 to TRBJ2-7, with D tentatively TRBD1 or TRBD2 (6 bases each). The CDR3 sequence is 16 residues long. V was cut by 1 base and J by 3 bases, with 16 bases left in between. CDR1 is MNHEY and CDR2 is SMNVEV in the germline V gene (reference sequence). The CDR3 DNA reads as TGTGCCAGCAGTTTATTTCCAGGGGACTTAATCTACGAGCAGTACTTC. This sequence encodes CASSLFPGDLIYEQYF.

The chain joins TRBV12-2 to TRBJ2-3. TRBV12-2 is a pseudogene. The CDR3 contains 20 residues. DNA for the CDR3: TGTGCAAGTCGCTTAGCTAAGCAGGGGGGGATTCGAACTAGCACAGATACGCAGTATTTT. This gives the protein CASRLAKQGGIRTSTDTQYF.

The chain links TRBV5-6 to TRBJ2-2, with 11 bases identical to TRBD2. The V and J ends lost 3 bases and 5 bases, in that order; junction bases with no gene match: 12. This CDR3 has 18 amino acids. Per the germline V gene, CDR1 is SGHDT and CDR2 is YYEEEE. CDR3 protein: CASSSYTLAGVGTGELFF. In DNA form, the CDR3 reads TGTGCCAGCAGCTCATATACACTAGCGGGAGTAGGAACCGGGGAGCTGTTTTTT.

The gene calls are TRBV19 and TRBJ2-5; 9 nucleotides match TRBD1. Looked up from germline, CDR1 is LNHDA and CDR2 is SQIVND (reference sequence). CDR3 length: 14 amino acids. J was trimmed by 5 bases and V by 6 bases; bases with no gene match: 7. CDR3 nucleotides: TGTGCCAGTAGAAAACAGGGGGCTGGGGAGACCCAGTACTTC. Translation gives CASRKQGAGETQYF.

The CDR3 region is CASSLRGEVDEQYF. Here the CDR3 DNA reads TGCGCCAGCAGCTTGAGGGGCGAGGTGGACGAGCAGTACTTC. The rearrangement joins TRBV5-1 to TRBJ2-7; a weak D match, TRBD1 (5 bases). The V gene lost 1 base and the J gene lost 5 bases, with 13 bases spanning the gap. The CDR3 sequence is 14 residues long. Germline CDR1 and CDR2: SGHRS and YFSETQ.

A single count supports this clone. The gene calls are TRBV7-2 and TRBJ2-1; D gene uncertain. From germline, CDR1 is SGHTA and CDR2 FQGNSA. The CDR3 length is 16 residues. Trimming shortened V by 0 bases and J by 0 bases, and 9 bases separated the two germline ends. The CDR3 sequence is CASSLAASSSYNEQFF. The CDR3 nucleotides read TGTGCCAGCAGCTTAGCGGCCAGTTCCTCCTACAATGAGCAGTTCTTC.

The V and J genes are TRBV7-9 and TRBJ2-3; TRBD1 aligns across 9 bases. V lost 5 bases, J lost 4 bases, and 7 bases stayed unmatched. The CDR3 covers 15 residues. Looked up from germline, CDR1 is SEHNR and CDR2 is FQNEAQ (reference sequence). CDR3 sequence reads: CASSPGTGRADTQYF. DNA for the CDR3: TGTGCCAGCAGCCCAGGGACAGGGAGGGCAGATACGCAGTATTTT.

The chain joins TRBV29-1 to TRBJ1-1, with D tentatively TRBD1 (5 bases). Germline V lookup: CDR1 SQVTM, CDR2 ANQGSEA. This CDR3 is built from 12 residues. The germline V and J ends were trimmed by 7 bases and 6 bases, with 15 bases remaining between them. The CDR3 loop is CSGVKGKAEAFF. DNA for the CDR3: TGCAGCGGCGTAAAGGGGAAGGCTGAAGCTTTCTTT.

This clone was recorded only once. This chain joins TRBV12-5 and TRBJ2-3; D remains unclear. Germline V lookup: CDR1 LGHNT, CDR2 FRNRAP. Trimming removed 2 bases from V and 5 bases from J, with 11 bases in between. This CDR3 is 14 amino acids long. CDR3 nucleotide sequence: TGTGCTAGTGGTTTGTGGTCCGGCGGAGATACGCAGTATTTT. It encodes CASGLWSGGDTQYF.